This passage covers 7 T cell receptor beta chains from one sample sequenced in a study of cytomegalovirus exposure and HLA in healthy donors. Vbeta (60) and Jbeta (13) primers were used in the PCR. Only in-frame clones appear in the TCRdb table, and some are missing; sequencing was by immunoSEQ multiplex PCR. The sample holds some 150,000 clones, about 77% seen once. The source material was PBMCs. Receptor source: a male donor in good health and CMV-seronegative.

This clone has a single count. The chain is built from TRBV7-9 and TRBJ1-1; D is unresolved. Germline-derived CDR1 and CDR2 are SEHNR and FQNEAQ (reference sequence). The CDR3 has 14 amino acids. The V end was cut by 3 bases, the J end by 0 bases, with 8 bases between. CDR3 DNA: TGTGCCAGCAGCTTGGTTGGGCTGAACACTGAAGCTTTCTTT. Translating gives CASSLVGLNTEAFF.

The chain links TRBV7-2 to TRBJ2-1; TRBD2 agrees at 10 bases. Germline CDR1 reads SGHTA; CDR2 reads FQGNSA. CDR3 length: 15 residues. The V and J ends lost 4 bases and 5 bases, in that order; junction bases with no gene match: 5. DNA of the CDR3: TGTGCCAGCAGCTCCCAACTAGCGGGGAACAATGAGCAGTTCTTC. Amino acid sequence: CASSSQLAGNNEQFF. Full variable domain (rest looked up from reference TRBV7-2 and TRBJ2-1): GAGVSQSPSNKVTEKGKDVELRCDPISGHTALYWYRQSLGQGLEFLIYFQGNSAPDKSGLPSDRFSAERTGGSVSTLTIQRTQQEDSAVYLCASSSQLAGNNEQFFGPGTRLTVL.

The rearrangement links TRBV5-8 to TRBJ2-7; the match to TRBD1 covers 8 bases. V shed 0 bases and J 1 base; nucleotides not matched to a gene: 3. The CDR3 has 15 amino acids. The V gene's germline CDR1 is SGHTS and CDR2 YDEGEE. CDR3 residues: CASSLGQGLSYEQYF. The CDR3, as DNA: TGTGCCAGCAGCTTGGGACAGGGGCTATCCTACGAGCAGTACTTC.

The CDR3 is CASSQGRQGYNEQFF. The DNA for the CDR3 is TGCGCCAGCAGCCAAGGCCGGCAGGGCTACAATGAGCAGTTCTTC. The chain recombines TRBV4-3 with TRBJ2-1; TRBD1 is a possible D gene (5 bases). The V gene's germline CDR1 is LGHNA and CDR2 YSLEER. Between the trimmed V and J ends, which lost 1 base and 3 bases, there was a span of 10 bases. The CDR3 has 15 amino acids.

The gene calls are TRBV7-9 and TRBJ2-3; 7 nucleotides line up with TRBD1. The CDR3 totals 13 residues. Germline loops: CDR1 SEHNR, CDR2 FQNEAQ (reference sequence). V shed 5 bases, J shed 6 bases, and the junction held 5 bases outside the gene matches. DNA of the CDR3: TGTGCCAGCAGCGCCTACAGGGGTGATACGCAGTATTTT. Protein: CASSAYRGDTQYF.

This clone was picked up a small number of times. V gene TRBV7-2 combines with J gene TRBJ1-1; tentatively, D is TRBD1 (5 bases). The V gene lost 2 bases and the J gene lost 0 bases, with 7 bases spanning the gap. CDR3 size: 14 residues. Germline CDR1 and CDR2: SGHTA and FQGNSA. This CDR3 reads CASSLPGLNTEAFF. The DNA of the CDR3 is TGTGCCAGCAGCTTACCAGGGCTGAACACTGAAGCTTTCTTT.

Comments on this clone: At one boundary the junction diverges from the germline segment, which might be a read error. V gene TRBV7-9 combines with J gene TRBJ1-2, with 7 bases identical to TRBD1. CDR1 and CDR2 from the germline V gene are SEHNR and FQNEAQ (reference sequence). The CDR3 consists of 17 residues. The CDR3 region is CSSRSGDRAPFSYGYTF. The CDR3 DNA reads TGTTCCAGCAGGTCCGGGGACAGAGCCCCCTTCAGCTATGGCTACACCTTC.